The following is a TCR beta chain sequence with its context. What it recognizes is unknown. The data derive from a study of TIL therapy for anti-PD-1-resistant metastatic lung cancer. Germline lookup yields CDR1 PRHDT and CDR2 FYEKMQ (reference sequence). V was pared by 6 bases and J by 2 bases, with 8 bases of the junction left unmatched. This CDR3 region has 15 residues. Study-wide results and caveats: The cohort had more treatment-naive, never-smoker and oncogene-addicted patients than typical.

Documented time point: pre-treatment sample, taken before nivolumab and TIL therapy. Pleural nodules or supraclavicular lymph nodes made up most of the excised metastases sampled. Stage 4 NSCLC adults joined between October 2017 and January 2020. The libraries were made with immunoSEQ v3. Sequenced by immunoSEQ multiplex PCR; TCRdb stores in-frame clones only, minus some. The data show roughly 7,000 clones, with roughly two thirds seen just once and about 8.3% held by the top ten. The rearrangement uses TRBV13 and TRBJ2-3; 7 nucleotides align to TRBD2. The sample in question was tumor tissue, obtained at baseline. This clonotype was obtained from a person aged 25-80 years with non-small cell lung cancer. The CDR3: CASSLRGSHTDTQYF. As DNA, the CDR3 is TGTGCCAGCAGTTTGCGGGGGTCCCACACAGATACGCAGTATTTT.